The next 27 T cell receptor beta chains were all read from a single sample in a study of blood T cell repertoires in COVID-19 (TCRdb year 2020). Library creation used the immunoSEQ multiplex PCR assay. Entries here come from immuneACCESS through TCRdb and include only in-frame sequences with V and J called. Some clones fail to appear in such tables; in the studies checked, an unresolved V gene covers under half of the shortfall, and the cause of the remainder is unknown. Within this sample are approximately 110,000 clones, with roughly 84% of them counted one time only. The leading ten clones occupy 2.1% of the sample. Sequencing input: peripheral blood. The receptors come from a human donor in a cohort sampled during active COVID-19.

The genes are TRBV3-1 (or the pseudogene TRBV3-2) and TRBJ2-7; 8 bases are shared with TRBD2. This CDR3 contains 13 residues. Germline V gene sequence: CDR1 LGHDT, CDR2 YNNKEL (reference sequence). Germline trimming cut 3 bases from V and 6 bases from J; bases unmatched to any gene: 4. The CDR3 DNA sequence: TGTGCCAGCAGCCACCAGCGGGGGAGCGAGCAGTACTTC. Translated, it gives CASSHQRGSEQYF.

This clone was detected once. J is TRBJ2-7 and V is TRBV5-1; the D gene is possibly TRBD2 (6 bases). There are 13 residues in the CDR3. From germline, CDR1 is SGHRS and CDR2 YFSETQ. V gave up 7 bases and J gave up 2 bases, with 13 bases separating them. The CDR3 region is CASAAGRTYEQYF. The CDR3 bases are TGCGCCAGCGCGGCGGGGCGGACCTACGAGCAGTACTTC. The full variable domain, in which reference TRBV5-1 and TRBJ2-7 provide the parts outside the CDR3, is KAGVTQTPRYLIKTRGQQVTLSCSPISGHRSVSWYQQTPGQGLQFLFEYFSETQRNKGNFPGRFSGRQFSNSRSEMNVSTLELGDSALYLCASAAGRTYEQYFGPGTRLTVT.

V and J are TRBV5-6 and TRBJ1-2; maybe TRBD1 (5 bases). The CDR3 extends over 16 amino acids. Trimming shortened V by 4 bases and J by 4 bases, and 20 bases separated the two germline ends. CDR1 is SGHDT and CDR2 is YYEEEE in the germline V gene. The CDR3 region has the DNA TGTGCCAGCAGCCTCCGGGGGGTTTCGGGTGGCTATGGCTACACCTTC. Amino acid sequence: CASSLRGVSGGYGYTF.

V is TRBV14 and J is TRBJ1-2; D is perhaps TRBD1 (6 bases). The germline gives CDR1 SGHDN, CDR2 FVKESK. The CDR3 consists of 16 residues. The V end was cut by 3 bases, the J end by 4 bases, with 18 bases between. CDR3 protein: CASSHREGRGAYGYTF. The DNA of the CDR3 is TGTGCCAGCAGCCACCGGGAGGGCCGGGGGGCCTATGGCTACACCTTC. The full variable domain, rest sourced from reference TRBV14 and TRBJ1-2, is EAGVTQFPSHSVIEKGQTVTLRCDPISGHDNLYWYRRVMGKEIKFLLHFVKESKQDESGMPNNRFLAERTGGTYSTLKVQPAELEDSGVYFCASSHREGRGAYGYTFGSGTRLTVV.

In its sample, this clone was seen once. The V call is TRBV10-3, the J call TRBJ1-1, with D tentatively TRBD1 (6 bases). CDR3 length equals 15 residues. CDR1 is ENHRY and CDR2 is SYGVKD in the germline V gene. V dropped 6 bases and J dropped 1 base, with 15 bases sitting between them. The CDR3 reads CAIRALDSKNTEAFF. The CDR3 DNA follows: TGTGCCATCAGAGCATTGGACAGTAAGAACACTGAAGCTTTCTTT.

This clone has only one observation. The chain carries TRBV21-1 and TRBJ2-4; the listed D gene, TRBD1, was not tested against the DNA. TRBV21-1 is a documented pseudogene. The CDR3 consists of 14 residues. The CDR3 region has the DNA TGTGCCAGCACCCCGACAGGGGCTTTTAACATTCAGTACTTC. Its protein is CASTPTGAFNIQYF.

This chain connects TRBV7-3 to TRBJ2-3, with TRBD2 identical over 10 bases. V was clipped by 1 base and J by 3 bases; unmatched bases: 4. This CDR3 has 16 residues. Germline-derived CDR1 and CDR2 are SGHTA and FQGTGA. CDR3 in amino acids: CASSLRVAGGTDTQYF. CDR3 nucleotide sequence: TGTGCCAGCAGCTTAAGAGTAGCGGGGGGAACAGATACGCAGTATTTT.

The gene calls are TRBV15 and TRBJ1-2; D not certain. Trimming left V 5 bases short and J 3 bases short, with 7 bases between. This CDR3 has 12 residues. Looked up from germline, CDR1 is LNHNV and CDR2 is YYDKDF (reference sequence). The CDR3 here is CATSRDYYGYTF. CDR3 DNA sequence: TGTGCCACCAGCCGGGATTACTATGGCTACACCTTC.

The V call is TRBV5-1, the J call TRBJ2-7, with D maybe TRBD1 (5 bases). The ends were cut back, 0 bases at V and 5 bases at J, with 12 bases in the middle. The V gene's germline CDR1 is SGHRS and CDR2 YFSETQ. The CDR3 contains 14 residues. As DNA, the CDR3 is TGCGCCAGCAGCTTGGACAGGTATTTCAACGAGCAGTACTTC. It is translated as CASSLDRYFNEQYF.

CDR3 coding DNA: TGTGCCAGCAGACCGGGACAGGGTAACTATGGCTACACCTTC. It encodes CASRPGQGNYGYTF. The chain has TRBV2 and TRBJ1-2; TRBD1 matches 9 bases. After removal of 6 bases from V and 1 base from J, the junction contained 3 bases not matched to a gene. Per germline, CDR1 SNHLY and CDR2 FYNNEI. This CDR3 comprises 14 residues.

The rearrangement joins TRBV2 to TRBJ2-7, with a weak D call TRBD2 (5 bases). Germline CDR1 is SNHLY and CDR2 is FYNNEI. V dropped 6 bases and J dropped 6 bases, with 18 bases sitting between them. CDR3 length: 14 amino acids. DNA of the CDR3: TGTGCCAGCAGAGTAGAGGCGCCCCGGGGCGAGCAGTACTTC. Translating it yields CASRVEAPRGEQYF.

J is TRBJ2-3 and V is TRBV11-2, with no clear D. Germline CDR1 reads SGHAT; CDR2 reads FQNNGV. CDR3 length: 16 amino acids. V was pared by 1 base and J by 1 base, with 12 bases between. CDR3 DNA: TGTGCCAGCAGCTTAGGCCCAACCCGGGGCACAGATACGCAGTATTTT. This sequence encodes CASSLGPTRGTDTQYF.

The rearrangement uses TRBV2 and TRBJ2-5; maybe TRBD1 (5 bases). Trimming removed 7 bases at V and 4 bases at J, with 13 bases between. CDR1 is SNHLY, CDR2 FYNNEI, per germline. The CDR3 length is 13 residues. This chain's CDR3 is CASNKEGVETQYF. The CDR3 nucleotides read TGTGCCAGCAATAAAGAAGGGGTAGAGACCCAGTACTTC.

This rearrangement joins TRBV28 to TRBJ1-1, with D unresolved. The CDR3 runs 12 residues. Germline lookup yields CDR1 MDHEN and CDR2 SYDVKM. V was pared by 8 bases and J by 8 bases, with 15 bases between. CDR3 in amino acids: CASLRGSFEAFF. The DNA for the CDR3 is TGTGCCAGCCTTCGAGGGAGTTTCGAAGCTTTCTTT.

The rearrangement joins TRBV3-1 (or the pseudogene TRBV3-2) to TRBJ1-2, with D maybe TRBD1 (5 bases). The CDR3 consists of 12 residues. CDR1 LGHDT and CDR2 YNNKEL come from the germline V gene (reference sequence). The V gene lost 11 bases and the J gene lost 5 bases, with 15 bases spanning the gap. The CDR3 reads CAASGGSYGYTF. The CDR3 bases are TGTGCCGCCTCCGGGGGGTCTTATGGCTACACCTTC.

V gene TRBV19 combines with J gene TRBJ1-6; TRBD1 might be the D (6 bases). Trimming took 5 bases from V and 7 from J, leaving 18 bases between them. The CDR3 spans 16 residues. From germline, CDR1 is LNHDA and CDR2 SQIVND (reference sequence). CDR3 sequence (DNA): TGTGCCAGTAGTTTGGGGCCAGGGGTGAAAAATTCACCCCTCCACTTT. The encoded protein is CASSLGPGVKNSPLHF.

This clone was counted many times. The CDR3 here is CASSLDHRARSYEQYF. DNA of the CDR3: TGTGCCAGCAGCTTAGATCACAGGGCGCGCTCCTACGAGCAGTACTTC. The chain links TRBV11-2 to TRBJ2-7; perhaps TRBD1 as D (6 bases). Germline CDR1 reads SGHAT; CDR2 reads FQNNGV. The germline V and J ends were trimmed by 0 bases and 0 bases, with 12 bases remaining between them. This CDR3 has 16 amino acids.

V and J are TRBV10-3 and TRBJ2-2; TRBD2 is a possible D gene (5 bases). CDR3 length: 14 amino acids. Germline loops: CDR1 ENHRY, CDR2 SYGVKD. Trimming pared 6 bases from V and 1 base from J, leaving 9 bases between. The CDR3 nucleotides are TGTGCCATCAGGGACTCAGGGAACACCGGGGAGCTGTTTTTT. Translation gives CAIRDSGNTGELFF.

This rearrangement joins TRBV7-2 to TRBJ2-1, with 11 nucleotides matching TRBD2. Trimming at V came to 1 base and at J to 7 bases, leaving 3 bases not matched to a gene. The CDR3 consists of 15 residues. CDR1 is SGHTA, CDR2 FQGNSA, per germline. CDR3 loop: CASSLVAGGGNEQFF. The CDR3 DNA sequence: TGTGCCAGCAGCTTAGTAGCGGGAGGGGGGAATGAGCAGTTCTTC.

Remarks on this clone: The same CDR3 also results from other DNA sequences found in this sample. V is TRBV7-3 and J is TRBJ2-1; D perhaps matches TRBD1 (6 bases). The CDR3 extends over 16 amino acids. Germline V gene data show CDR1 as SGHTA and CDR2 as FQGTGA. Trimming stripped 3 bases from V and 0 bases from J, with 12 bases between. The chain's CDR3 is CASSFVGGSSYNEQFF. The CDR3 DNA follows: TGTGCCAGCAGCTTCGTAGGGGGAAGCTCCTACAATGAGCAGTTCTTC.

V and J are TRBV28 and TRBJ2-3, with D perhaps matching TRBD1 (5 bases). CDR1 and CDR2 from the germline V gene are MDHEN and SYDVKM. This CDR3 is built from 18 residues. The V end was cut by 2 bases, the J end by 3 bases, with 21 bases between. CDR3 protein: CASSLPVGRAVGTDTQYF. The CDR3 DNA follows: TGTGCCAGCAGTTTACCCGTGGGCAGGGCTGTTGGGACAGATACGCAGTATTTT.

J is TRBJ2-6 and V is TRBV2; 7 bases are a match to TRBD1. This CDR3 spans 17 amino acids. The V gene's germline CDR1 is SNHLY and CDR2 FYNNEI. Trimming at V came to 4 bases and at J to 2 bases, leaving 8 bases not matched to a gene. CDR3 sequence reads: CASSAYRGLAGANVLTF. The CDR3 DNA reads as TGTGCCAGCAGTGCGTACAGGGGATTAGCTGGGGCCAACGTCCTGACTTTC.

The chain links TRBV4-3 to TRBJ1-5; D may be TRBD1 (6 bases). The length of the CDR3 is 16 residues. Germline lookup yields CDR1 LGHNA and CDR2 YSLEER. Trimming left V 0 bases short and J 1 base short, with 10 bases between. The CDR3, as DNA: TGCGCCAGCAGCCAAGAAGGGGGTTCGAGCAATCAGCCCCAGCATTTT. It codes for CASSQEGGSSNQPQHF.

This chain joins TRBV6-2 or TRBV6-3 and TRBJ1-2; D call uncertain. Trimming took off 2 bases at V and 4 bases at J, with 11 bases between the two ends. This CDR3 region has 14 residues. From germline, CDR1 is MNHEY and CDR2 SVGEGT. CDR3 residues: CASSYGEGIYGYTF. CDR3 DNA sequence: TGTGCCAGCAGTTACGGAGAGGGAATCTATGGCTACACCTTC.

This clone was seen once. V and J are TRBV30 and TRBJ2-7, with D maybe TRBD2 (7 bases). The CDR3 runs to 15 residues. V lost 0 bases and J lost 1, with 13 bases in between. In germline, CDR1 is GTSNPN, CDR2 SVGIG (reference sequence). The CDR3 DNA follows: TGTGCCTGGAGTGTAGGGGGGGCGACGTCCTACGAGCAGTACTTC. The encoded protein is CAWSVGGATSYEQYF.

V is TRBV30 and J is TRBJ2-5; D remains ambiguous. CDR1 and CDR2 from the germline V gene are GTSNPN and SVGIG (reference sequence). V was trimmed by 0 bases and J by 2 bases, leaving 7 bases between them. The CDR3 extends over 13 amino acids. This CDR3 reads CAWSVTAQETQYF. The CDR3 coding sequence is TGTGCCTGGAGTGTAACAGCACAAGAGACCCAGTACTTC. Filled out from reference TRBV30 and TRBJ2-5, the complete variable domain reads SQTIHQWPATLVQPVGSPLSLECTVEGTSNPNLYWYRQAAGRGLQLLFYSVGIGQISSEVPQNLSASRPQDRQFILSSKKLLLSDSGFYLCAWSVTAQETQYFGPGTRLLVL.

The CDR3 coding sequence is TGTGCCAGCACCACGGCAGGACTAGCGGGAGGCAATCAAGAGACCCAGTACTTC. It yields the protein CASTTAGLAGGNQETQYF. The chain combines TRBV28 with TRBJ2-5, with 14 positions matching TRBD2. The V and J ends lost 7 bases and 2 bases, in that order; junction bases with no gene match: 12. The CDR3 extends over 18 amino acids. Germline CDR1 is MDHEN and CDR2 is SYDVKM.